This T cell receptor beta chain was observed in a study of post-analysis software for immune sequencing data. Overall study: The cohort encompassed relapsing-remitting, secondary progressive and progressive-relapsing multiple sclerosis disease courses. Study-wide points: There were about five TRBV segments more frequent in patients than controls, and TRBV5-6, TRBV5-1 and TRBV20-1 were among them.

The CDR3 length is 13 residues. The V end lost 6 bases, the J end lost 4 bases, and 15 bases lay between the germline ends. Germline V gene lookup returns CDR1 DFQATT and CDR2 SNEGSKA (reference sequence). In the case of this clonotype: The antigen is unknown.

Incorporated into the TCR beta cDNA libraries were unique molecular identifiers, which served to reduce PCR and sequencing biases. The T cell input of about 0.85 to 10 million gave roughly 500,000 cDNA molecules. TCRdb used MiXCR to reprocess the PCR reads, holding one entry per CDR3 protein. This sample has about 260,000 distinct CDR3 sequences; 36% occur once, and the top ten carry under 5.5%. Sequencing was performed on blood. The rearrangement links TRBV20-1 to TRBJ1-2; D is unclear. The receptor's source is a girl aged 10 to 17 with multiple sclerosis. In DNA form, the CDR3 reads TGCAGTGCCTTACCTCCCCGGGGCTATGGCTACACCTTC. Translation: CSALPPRGYGYTF.